The table lists the clone carrying this T cell receptor (beta chain) with a count of one. Its antigen is as yet unknown. Per-sample yields of isolated PBMCs were at least 6.5 million. This sample was included in a study of blood T cells in healthy people across ages. A second roughly 6 to 12 cycle PCR used barcoded and J-beta primers. Via MiXCR, TCRdb re-called the 5' RACE reads, giving one row per CDR3 protein. The data hold about 1.4 million distinct CDR3 sequences, with 59% observed a single time. Overall study results and limits: Per million T cells, the diversity of TCR beta decreased roughly linearly as age advanced. Samples with more naive T cells showed higher observed beta diversity.

The germline gives CDR1 PRHDT, CDR2 FYEKMQ (reference sequence). The CDR3 loop spans 15 amino acids. The chain recombines TRBV13 with TRBJ2-4; 13 nucleotides match TRBD2. The end of the DNA aligns better with TRBJ2-7, so the J call may be wrong. This TCR derives from a man between 18 and 35 years old in good health. The sequencing input was blood. CDR3 coding DNA: TGTGCCAGCAGCCCAAAGGGACTAGCGGGACTCGAGCAGTACTTC. This encodes CASSPKGLAGLEQYF.